This TCR beta chain was captured by sequencing in a study of T cells in Graves' hyperthyroidism and ophthalmopathy. Study-level background: Blood was drawn when the patient was first diagnosed and still untreated. General study findings and limits: A model built on 13 V-J features separated ophthalmopathy from stable hyperthyroidism. Blood also showed most of the thyroid clonotypes that were expanded above 0.001.

On this clonotype itself: Its antigen remains unidentified.

TCR beta CDR3 region amplification was performed from RNA transcripts. The TCR CDR3 first-round RT-PCR relied on the HTBI primer set. TCRdb re-analysed the multiplex PCR reads in MiXCR, keeping a single row per CDR3 protein. This sample carries about 550,000 distinct CDR3 sequences, less than 25% of them seen once, and the ten largest clones take 26%. Diagnoses were made from clinical symptoms, serum measures (thyroxine and TRAb), thyroid ultrasound and orbital computed tomography. This clonotype originated in a man aged 18 to 29 with Graves' hyperthyroidism. The sequenced sample consisted of blood.

Here the CDR3 reads CASIRHGARGYTF. CDR3 nucleotide sequence: TGTGCCAGCATAAGGCACGGGGCGCGTGGCTACACCTTC. The genes are TRBV2 and TRBJ1-2, with TRBD1 as a possible D gene (5 bases). The V and J ends lost 7 bases and 7 bases respectively, with 16 bases between them. The V gene's germline CDR1 is SNHLY and CDR2 FYNNEI. The CDR3 has 13 residues.